These 24 T cell receptor beta chains were all obtained from the same sample, sequenced in a study of T cells after somatic rescue of genetic block. Sequencing used immunoSEQ multiplex PCR; TCRdb keeps in-frame clones, though not all of them. The table lists about 88,000 clones, 90% of them singletons. The specimen was peripheral blood mononuclear cells (PBMCs). Every receptor here comes from a woman between 18 and 29 years old.

V and J are TRBV19 and TRBJ2-7, with TRBD2 as a possible D gene (5 bases). The CDR3 has 13 residues. Germline V gene sequence: CDR1 LNHDA, CDR2 SQIVND (reference sequence). V lost 4 bases to trimming and J lost 0 bases, with 7 bases between them. CDR3 in amino acids: CASSRESSYEQYF. CDR3 DNA: TGTGCCAGTAGTAGGGAGAGCTCCTACGAGCAGTACTTC.

The chain employs TRBV6-1 and TRBJ1-2, with 7 positions matching TRBD1. CDR1 is MNHNS and CDR2 is SASEGT in the germline V gene. This CDR3 has 16 residues. V lost 4 bases to trimming and J lost 1 base; unmatched junction nucleotides: 9. The CDR3 protein is CASSAPDRIRNYGYTF. DNA of the CDR3: TGTGCCAGCAGTGCACCGGACAGGATCCGTAACTATGGCTACACCTTC.

In its sample, this clone was seen once. This chain links TRBV30 with TRBJ1-2; no reliable D call. This CDR3 contains 10 residues. Trimming removed 3 bases at V and 5 bases at J, with 4 bases between. Germline lookup yields CDR1 GTSNPN and CDR2 SVGIG (reference sequence). The DNA of the CDR3 is TGTGCCTGGAGGGAGTATGGCTACACCTTC. It specifies CAWREYGYTF.

The genes are TRBV27 and TRBJ1-4; D is possibly TRBD1 (6 bases). The CDR3 runs 14 residues. Germline CDR1 reads MNHEY; CDR2 reads SMNVEV (reference sequence). The ends were cut back, 5 bases at V and 7 bases at J, with 14 bases in the middle. This chain's CDR3 is CASSDVGAGEKLFF. The CDR3, as DNA: TGTGCCAGCAGTGACGTGGGGGCAGGTGAAAAACTGTTTTTT.

J is TRBJ1-2 and V is TRBV7-6; 7 positions agree with TRBD1. The CDR3 loop spans 14 amino acids. The ends lost 5 bases at V and 8 bases at J; junction bases unmatched: 11. CDR1 is SGHVS, CDR2 FNYEAQ, per germline. The CDR3 loop is CASSPPLRGMGYTF. DNA for the CDR3: TGTGCCAGCAGCCCCCCCCTCAGGGGGATGGGCTACACCTTC.

The CDR3 spells CASQKPGGYEQYF. The CDR3 DNA follows: TGTGCCAGCCAAAAGCCGGGGGGCTACGAGCAGTACTTC. The V gene is TRBV28, the J gene TRBJ2-7; 7 bases fit TRBD2. The CDR3 loop spans 13 amino acids. The V gene end was trimmed by 8 bases and the J gene end by 3 bases; junction bases not matched to a gene: 7. Germline CDR1 reads MDHEN; CDR2 reads SYDVKM.

A few counts support this clone. This chain connects TRBV27 to TRBJ2-7, with D uncertain. This CDR3 contains 17 residues. CDR1 is MNHEY and CDR2 is SMNVEV in the germline V gene (reference sequence). Trimming took 1 base from V and 3 from J, leaving 19 bases between them. CDR3 DNA sequence: TGTGCCAGCAGTTTATTAGCCCTCGGGCACAGCTTCTACGAGCAGTACTTC. This translates into CASSLLALGHSFYEQYF.

V and J are TRBV29-1 and TRBJ2-3, with 13 bases fitting TRBD2. The junction had 7 bases not matched to a gene; V was cut back by 4 bases and J by 0 bases. CDR1 and CDR2 from the germline V gene are SQVTM and ANQGSEA. The CDR3 runs to 17 residues. CDR3 sequence reads: CSVVGGLAGRSTDTQYF. Here the CDR3 DNA reads TGCAGCGTTGTGGGGGGACTAGCGGGACGGAGCACAGATACGCAGTATTTT.

This clone was detected once. The chain has TRBV6-1 and TRBJ1-2; D is ambiguous. Per the germline V gene, CDR1 is MNHNS and CDR2 is SASEGT. The CDR3 loop spans 12 amino acids. The germline V and J ends were trimmed by 2 bases and 4 bases, with 5 bases remaining between them. For the CDR3, the DNA is TGTGCCAGCAGTGAACCTATCTATGGCTACACCTTC. Encoded protein: CASSEPIYGYTF.

In regard to this clone: One base away lies a much larger clone, so this may be a sequencing read error. J is TRBJ2-2 and V is TRBV4-1; 7 nucleotides match TRBD1. Germline V CDR1 and CDR2: MGHRA, YSYEKL. The CDR3 spans 16 residues. The V gene end was trimmed by 7 bases and the J gene end by 2 bases; junction bases not matched to a gene: 10. The DNA of the CDR3 is TGCGCCAGCATCCCTGGACAGGACATAAACACCGGGGAGCTGTTTTTT. Translated, it gives CASIPGQDINTGELFF.

In nucleotides, the CDR3 is TGTGCCAGCAGCTTAGGGGCAGGGATGGCGCCCGTCTACAATGAGCAGTTCTTC. Translated: CASSLGAGMAPVYNEQFF. The chain recombines TRBV11-3 with TRBJ2-1; D is perhaps TRBD1 (5 bases). CDR1 SGHNT and CDR2 YENEEA come from the germline V gene. The V gene lost 1 base and the J gene lost 3 bases, with 19 bases spanning the gap. This CDR3 has 18 amino acids.

V is TRBV28 and J is TRBJ1-2; D unclear. The ends were cut back, 6 bases at V and 4 bases at J, with 9 bases in the middle. The germline CDR1 and CDR2 sequences are MDHEN and SYDVKM. This CDR3 spans 12 amino acids. The CDR3 region has the DNA TGTGCCAGCAGCCCCCTACGCTATGGCTACACCTTC. It yields the protein CASSPLRYGYTF.

The V and J genes are TRBV6-6 and TRBJ2-1, with D tentatively TRBD2 (7 bases). V lost 7 bases and J lost 2, with 15 bases in between. The CDR3 extends over 15 amino acids. In germline, CDR1 is MNHNY, CDR2 SVGAGI (reference sequence). The CDR3 coding sequence is TGTGCCAGCAAACCGCAGGGGAGGGCCTACAATGAGCAGTTCTTC. Encoded protein: CASKPQGRAYNEQFF.

This clone occurred once. This rearrangement joins TRBV14 to TRBJ2-7, with D perhaps matching TRBD2 (6 bases). CDR3 size: 13 residues. Germline values: CDR1 SGHDN, CDR2 FVKESK. Trimming left V 0 bases short and J 5 bases short, with 8 bases between. CDR3 nucleotide sequence: TGTGCCAGCAGCCAAGATCCGGGGGACGAGCAGTACTTC. This translates into CASSQDPGDEQYF.

V and J are TRBV9 and TRBJ2-2; D gene unclear. This CDR3 has 12 amino acids. CDR1 is SGDLS, CDR2 YYNGEE, per germline. Trimming cost V 3 bases and J 0 bases, with 0 bases left between them. CDR3: CASSANTGELFF. The CDR3 nucleotides are TGTGCCAGCAGCGCGAACACCGGGGAGCTGTTTTTT. Full variable domain (remainder filled in from reference TRBV9 and TRBJ2-2): DSGVTQTPKHLITATGQRVTLRCSPRSGDLSVYWYQQSLDQGLQFLIQYYNGEERAKGNILERFSAQQFPDLHSELNLSSLELGDSALYFCASSANTGELFFGEGSRLTVL.

The J gene is TRBJ1-3, the V gene TRBV5-1; no clear D. Trimming stripped 2 bases from V and 0 bases from J, with 18 bases between. Germline lookup yields CDR1 SGHRS and CDR2 YFSETQ. CDR3 length equals 18 residues. The CDR3: CASSFSPRTASSGNTIYF. CDR3 nucleotides: TGCGCCAGCAGCTTTTCACCCCGGACGGCGAGCTCTGGAAACACCATATATTTT.

The genes are TRBV30 and TRBJ2-3, with a possible D match to TRBD2 (5 bases). Per the germline V gene, CDR1 is GTSNPN and CDR2 is SVGIG (reference sequence). V was trimmed by 2 bases and J by 10 bases, leaving 13 bases between them. The CDR3 sequence is 12 residues long. The CDR3 protein is CAWSSTSSSQYF. The CDR3 DNA is TGTGCCTGGAGTTCAACTAGTTCTTCGCAGTATTTT.

The V call is TRBV11-3, the J call TRBJ2-1, with a tentative D call TRBD1 (6 bases). The CDR3 runs to 15 residues. Germline assignment: CDR1 SGHNT and CDR2 YENEEA. V shed 5 bases and J shed 3 bases, with 14 bases lying between them. The CDR3 loop reads CASSPEGHLYNEQFF. In DNA, the CDR3 is TGTGCCAGCAGCCCTGAGGGACATCTCTACAATGAGCAGTTCTTC. Full variable domain (missing parts from reference TRBV11-3 and TRBJ2-1): EAGVVQSPRYKIIEKKQPVAFWCNPISGHNTLYWYLQNLGQGPELLIRYENEEAVDDSQLPKDRFSAERLKGVDSTLKIQPAELGDSAVYLCASSPEGHLYNEQFFGPGTRLTVL.

The J gene is TRBJ1-5, the V gene TRBV10-3, with 7 bases aligning to TRBD1. The CDR3 runs 12 residues. CDR1 is ENHRY, CDR2 SYGVKD, per germline. J was trimmed by 2 bases and V by 8 bases; bases with no gene match: 0. Here the CDR3 reads CAIGQGNQPQHF. In nucleotides, the CDR3 is TGTGCCATCGGACAGGGCAATCAGCCCCAGCATTTT.

This clone was seen just once. The gene calls are TRBV5-1 and TRBJ2-5, with D possibly TRBD2 on 5 matching bases. The CDR3 is 14 amino acids. Germline assignment: CDR1 SGHRS and CDR2 YFSETQ. With 1 base removed from V and 1 base from J, the gap between germline ends came to 8 bases. CDR3 amino acids: CASSLRSGQETQYF. The CDR3 DNA reads TGCGCCAGCAGCTTGCGGAGCGGCCAAGAGACCCAGTACTTC. Using reference TRBV5-1 and TRBJ2-5 for the parts outside the CDR3, the full variable domain is KAGVTQTPRYLIKTRGQQVTLSCSPISGHRSVSWYQQTPGQGLQFLFEYFSETQRNKGNFPGRFSGRQFSNSRSEMNVSTLELGDSALYLCASSLRSGQETQYFGPGTRLLVL.

This chain links TRBV2 with TRBJ2-5; 7 positions match TRBD1. CDR1 and CDR2 from the germline V gene are SNHLY and FYNNEI. Trimming at V came to 1 base and at J to 5 bases, leaving 7 bases not matched to a gene. This CDR3 spans 15 amino acids. In DNA form, the CDR3 reads TGTGCCAGCAGTGAAGATTGGGTCAGGGGGGAGACCCAGTACTTC. Amino acids: CASSEDWVRGETQYF.

This chain uses TRBV30 with TRBJ2-2; D unclear. This CDR3 has 13 residues. V dropped 4 bases and J dropped 5 bases, with 11 bases sitting between them. In germline, CDR1 is GTSNPN, CDR2 SVGIG (reference sequence). CDR3 in DNA: TGTGCCTGGACAGTCCTAGGGACCGGGGAGCTGTTTTTT. Translation gives CAWTVLGTGELFF.

The rearrangement uses TRBV6-1 and TRBJ2-7, with TRBD1 as a possible D gene (5 bases). CDR1 is MNHNS and CDR2 is SASEGT in the germline V gene. Deletions cut 2 bases from V and 7 bases from J, with 18 bases between. This CDR3 spans 15 amino acids. DNA of the CDR3: TGTGCCAGCAGTGAAATCAGGGCTGTTACTTATGAGCAGTACTTC. Protein sequence: CASSEIRAVTYEQYF.

The chain is built from TRBV28 and TRBJ1-5; maybe TRBD1 (5 bases). CDR1 and CDR2 from the germline V gene are MDHEN and SYDVKM. V gave up 6 bases and J gave up 8 bases, with 23 bases separating them. The CDR3 totals 16 residues. The CDR3 nucleotides read TGTGCCAGCAGCCATCTAGGACACCGGCAAGGGAAGCCCCAGCATTTT. This translates into CASSHLGHRQGKPQHF. The full variable domain, in which reference TRBV28 and TRBJ1-5 provide the parts outside the CDR3, is DVKVTQSSRYLVKRTGEKVFLECVQDMDHENMFWYRQDPGLGLRLIYFSYDVKMKEKGDIPEGYSVSREKKERFSLILESASTNQTSMYLCASSHLGHRQGKPQHFGDGTRLSIL.